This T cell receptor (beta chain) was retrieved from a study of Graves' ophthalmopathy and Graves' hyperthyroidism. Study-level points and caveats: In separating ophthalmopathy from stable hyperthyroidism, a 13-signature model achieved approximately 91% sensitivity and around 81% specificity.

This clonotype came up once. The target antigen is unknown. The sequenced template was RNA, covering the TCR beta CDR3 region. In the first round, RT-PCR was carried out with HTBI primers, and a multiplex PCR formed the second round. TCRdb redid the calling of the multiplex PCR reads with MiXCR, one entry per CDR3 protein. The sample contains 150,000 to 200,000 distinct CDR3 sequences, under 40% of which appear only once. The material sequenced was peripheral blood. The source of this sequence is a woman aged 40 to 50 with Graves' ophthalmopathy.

CDR3 nucleotides: TGTGCCAGTAGTATAGGCGGGACACAGAATCAGCCCCAGCATTTT. It is translated as CASSIGGTQNQPQHF. The chain combines TRBV19 with TRBJ1-5, with D possibly TRBD1 on 6 matching bases. Trimming stripped 1 base from V and 4 bases from J, with 11 bases between. The V gene's germline CDR1 is LNHDA and CDR2 SQIVND (reference sequence). This CDR3 is built from 15 residues.